This T cell receptor (beta chain) stems from a study of cytomegalovirus exposure and HLA in healthy donors. The PCR was carried out with 60 Vbeta primers and 13 Jbeta primers. Method: immunoSEQ multiplex PCR; TCRdb's copy keeps in-frame clones and lacks some. The data contain around 150,000 clones, roughly 79% of them seen just once; the ten biggest clones take up approximately 7%. Germline CDR1 and CDR2: SNHLY and FYNNEI. There are 14 residues in the CDR3. Trimming left V 6 bases short and J 3 bases short, with 11 bases between. Sequencing was done on a sample of PBMCs. The TCR originated in a male donor in good health and CMV-seropositive. The gene calls are TRBV2 and TRBJ1-4; D remains unclear. For the CDR3, the DNA is TGTGCCAGCAGCGGAGCCCGGGCTAATGAAAAACTGTTTTTT. It specifies CASSGARANEKLFF.